Detailed here is one TCR beta chain. The antigen it binds to is not known. Base-call qualities are not available, and no considerably larger clone is one nucleotide away. TCRbeta CDR3 regions were amplified from genomic DNA by means of the immunoSEQ Assay, a bias-controlled multiplex PCR. The original pipeline was this. Nucleated cell counts per sample were estimated from amplification of reference gene primers within the assay. To quantify the absolute abundance of each unique TCRbeta CDR3 rearrangement, sequence reads were collapsed and filtered. For each sample, productive Simpson clonality was calculated by taking the square root of Simpson's diversity index across productive rearrangements. The table comes from immuneACCESS by way of TCRdb, which keeps in-frame sequences with V and J called. Part of the clones is missing from these tables; in studies checked, under half for an unresolved V gene and the rest for unknown reasons. Clone size and the V and J calls come from that table; the DNA yielded D and trimming. The sample data list 150,000 to 250,000 clones, and around four fifths of these were observed just once. Approximately 7.2% of the sample goes to the ten largest clones.

Whole blood was collected in K2EDTA tubes by collaborating institutions according to the institutions' own protocols. Collaborator samples were shipped for TCRbeta analysis as frozen whole blood, isolated PBMCs, or DNA extracted from either sample type. The sample originates from a study of blood T cell repertoires in COVID-19 (dated by TCRdb to 2020 to 2022). Broadly, across the study: Collaborator samples came from the United States, Italy and Spain and covered acute and convalescent phases of COVID-19. Samples came from the ongoing ImmuneRACE study (first 160 participants) plus 1,254 subjects from 6 global collaborators. Where HLA class I and class II types were available, the types were taken from metadata supplied by the sample provider, not from assay-based typing. Nearly every sample came with metadata listing a de-identified subject ID, COVID-19 status, age in years and sex. A freely available public database, intended as a resource for researchers studying the immune response to SARS-CoV-2, is where the repertoires were released. Subjects who had been exposed to COVID-19, were actively infected with it, or had recovered from it provided the deeply sampled blood TCRbeta repertoires that made up the dataset. The prospective study material was composed of cDNA or gDNA derived from T cells, B-cell-depleted T cells, or PBMCs. What the work shows at the level of the full study, not this receptor alone: The amount of clinical and demographic metadata varied by source and participant and was provided uncurated.

Sequenced material: peripheral blood. This receptor was obtained from a human donor with acute or convalescent COVID-19. The donor label of this sample is uncertain.

The DNA reads as follows: TGTGCCAGCAACCGGGGAGCTGTCTACGAGCAGTACTTC. Its coded protein is CASNRGAVYEQYF. The sequence is built from TRBV12-3 or TRBV12-4 and TRBJ2-7; TRBD2 is a possible D gene, resting on 5 matching bases. The germline ends are 13 bases apart after V is trimmed by 7 bases and J by 3 bases. The CDR3, cysteine through phenylalanine, is 13 amino acids long. Just the 39-base CDR3 DNA is kept, in frame starting at base 1.